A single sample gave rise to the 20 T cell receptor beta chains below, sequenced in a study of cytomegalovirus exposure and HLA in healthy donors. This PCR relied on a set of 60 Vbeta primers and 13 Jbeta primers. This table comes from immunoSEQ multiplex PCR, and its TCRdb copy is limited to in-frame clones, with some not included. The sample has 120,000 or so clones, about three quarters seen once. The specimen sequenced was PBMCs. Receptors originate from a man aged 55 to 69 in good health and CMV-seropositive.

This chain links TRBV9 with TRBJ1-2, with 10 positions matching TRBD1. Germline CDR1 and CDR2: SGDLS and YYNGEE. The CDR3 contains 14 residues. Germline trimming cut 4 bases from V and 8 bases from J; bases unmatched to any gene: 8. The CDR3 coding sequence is TGTGCCAGCAGCCCTGGGGACAGGGGATTCGGCTACACCTTC. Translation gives CASSPGDRGFGYTF. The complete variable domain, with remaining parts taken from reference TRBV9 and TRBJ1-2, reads DSGVTQTPKHLITATGQRVTLRCSPRSGDLSVYWYQQSLDQGLQFLIQYYNGEERAKGNILERFSAQQFPDLHSELNLSSLELGDSALYFCASSPGDRGFGYTFGSGTRLTVV.

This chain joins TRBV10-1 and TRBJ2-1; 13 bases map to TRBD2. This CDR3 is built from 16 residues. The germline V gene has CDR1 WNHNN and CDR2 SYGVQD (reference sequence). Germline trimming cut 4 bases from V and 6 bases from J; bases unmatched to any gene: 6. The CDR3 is CASSGLTSGGANEQFF. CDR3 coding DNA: TGCGCCAGCAGTGGCCTAACTAGCGGGGGGGCCAATGAGCAGTTCTTC.

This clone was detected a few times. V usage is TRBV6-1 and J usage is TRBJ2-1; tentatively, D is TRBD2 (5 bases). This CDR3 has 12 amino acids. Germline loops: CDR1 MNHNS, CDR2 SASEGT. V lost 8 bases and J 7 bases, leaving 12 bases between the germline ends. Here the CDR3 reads CASGLVGNEQFF. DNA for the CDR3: TGTGCCAGCGGACTCGTAGGGAATGAGCAGTTCTTC.

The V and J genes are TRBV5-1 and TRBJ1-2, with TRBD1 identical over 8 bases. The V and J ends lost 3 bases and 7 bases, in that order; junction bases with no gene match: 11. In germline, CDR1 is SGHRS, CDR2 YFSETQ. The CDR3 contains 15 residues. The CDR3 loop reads CASSSLTGAKGGYTF. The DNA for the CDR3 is TGCGCCAGCAGCTCCCTGACAGGGGCCAAAGGTGGCTACACCTTC.

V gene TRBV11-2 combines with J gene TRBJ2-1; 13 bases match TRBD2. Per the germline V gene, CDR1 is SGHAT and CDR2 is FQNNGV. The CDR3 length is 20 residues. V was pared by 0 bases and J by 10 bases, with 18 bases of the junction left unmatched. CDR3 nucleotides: TGTGCCAGCAGCTTAGACCGTTTCACCGGGACTAGCGGGATGGGAATAGAGCAGTTCTTC. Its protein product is CASSLDRFTGTSGMGIEQFF.

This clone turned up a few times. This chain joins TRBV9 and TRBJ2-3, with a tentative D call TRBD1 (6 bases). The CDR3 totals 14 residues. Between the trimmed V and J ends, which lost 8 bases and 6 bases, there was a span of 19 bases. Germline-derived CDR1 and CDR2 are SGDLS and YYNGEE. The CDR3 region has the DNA TGTGCCAGTTCCTCTTATCAGGGGTACGATACGCAGTATTTT. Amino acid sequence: CASSSYQGYDTQYF.

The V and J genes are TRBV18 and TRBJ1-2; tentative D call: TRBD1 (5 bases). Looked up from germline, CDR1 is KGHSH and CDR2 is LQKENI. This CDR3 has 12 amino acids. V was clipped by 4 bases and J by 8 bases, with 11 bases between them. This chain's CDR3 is CASSRREGGYTF. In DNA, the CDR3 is TGTGCCAGCTCACGACGGGAGGGGGGCTACACCTTC.

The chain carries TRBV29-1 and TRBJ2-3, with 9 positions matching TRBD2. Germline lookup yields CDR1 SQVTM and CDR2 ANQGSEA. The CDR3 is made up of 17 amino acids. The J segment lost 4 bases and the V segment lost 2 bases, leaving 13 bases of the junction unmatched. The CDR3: CSVETLGGGRAADTQYF. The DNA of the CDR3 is TGCAGCGTTGAAACCCTCGGGGGCGGGAGGGCGGCAGATACGCAGTATTTT.

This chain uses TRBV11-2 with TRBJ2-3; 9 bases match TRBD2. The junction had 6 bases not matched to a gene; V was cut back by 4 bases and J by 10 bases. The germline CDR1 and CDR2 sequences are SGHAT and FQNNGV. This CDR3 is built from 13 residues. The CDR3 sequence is CASSSGLATAQYF. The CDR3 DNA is TGTGCCAGCAGCTCCGGACTAGCGACGGCGCAGTATTTT.

The chain's CDR3 is CASSLQGQGDTEAFF. CDR3 in DNA: TGCGCCAGCAGCTTGCAGGGACAGGGGGACACTGAAGCTTTCTTT. The chain uses TRBV5-1 and TRBJ1-1; 11 positions match TRBD1. The CDR3 length is 15 residues. J lost 3 bases, V lost 1 base, and 2 bases had no gene match. Germline-derived CDR1 and CDR2 are SGHRS and YFSETQ. Complete variable domain (other parts from reference TRBV5-1 and TRBJ1-1): KAGVTQTPRYLIKTRGQQVTLSCSPISGHRSVSWYQQTPGQGLQFLFEYFSETQRNKGNFPGRFSGRQFSNSRSEMNVSTLELGDSALYLCASSLQGQGDTEAFFGQGTRLTVV.

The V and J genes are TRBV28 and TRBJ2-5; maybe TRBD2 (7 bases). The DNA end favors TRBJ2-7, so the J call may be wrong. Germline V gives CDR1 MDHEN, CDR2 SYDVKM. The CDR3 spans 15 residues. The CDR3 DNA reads TGTGCCAGCAGTTTAGGGGGGGCGCTTACGTACGAGCAGTACTTC. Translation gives CASSLGGALTYEQYF.

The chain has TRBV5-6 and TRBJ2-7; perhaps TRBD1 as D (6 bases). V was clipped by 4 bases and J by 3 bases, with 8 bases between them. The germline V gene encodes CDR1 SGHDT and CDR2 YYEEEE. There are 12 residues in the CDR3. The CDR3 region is CASSRGGYEQYF. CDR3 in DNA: TGTGCCAGCAGCCGAGGGGGCTACGAGCAGTACTTC. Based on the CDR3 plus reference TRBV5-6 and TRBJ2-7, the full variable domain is DAGVTQSPTHLIKTRGQQVTLRCSPKSGHDTVSWYQQALGQGPQFIFQYYEEEERQRGNFPDRFSGHQFPNYSSELNVNALLLGDSALYLCASSRGGYEQYFGPGTRLTVT.

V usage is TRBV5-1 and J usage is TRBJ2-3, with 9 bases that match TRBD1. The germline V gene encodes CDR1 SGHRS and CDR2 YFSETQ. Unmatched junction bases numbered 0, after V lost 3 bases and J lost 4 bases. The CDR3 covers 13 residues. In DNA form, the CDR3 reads TGCGCCAGCAGCTACAGGGGGCCAGATACGCAGTATTTT. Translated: CASSYRGPDTQYF.

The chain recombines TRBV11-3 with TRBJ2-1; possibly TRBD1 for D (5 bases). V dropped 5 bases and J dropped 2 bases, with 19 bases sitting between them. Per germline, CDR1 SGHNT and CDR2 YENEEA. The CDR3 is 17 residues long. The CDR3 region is CASSRDGVQETYNEQFF. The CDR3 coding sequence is TGTGCCAGCAGCCGAGACGGTGTACAGGAAACCTACAATGAGCAGTTCTTC.

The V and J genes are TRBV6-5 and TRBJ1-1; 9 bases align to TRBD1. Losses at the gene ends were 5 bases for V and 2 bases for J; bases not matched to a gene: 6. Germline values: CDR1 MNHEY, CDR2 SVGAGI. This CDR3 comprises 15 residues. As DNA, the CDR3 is TGTGCCAGCAGTCCATACAGGGGGCCCAACACTGAAGCTTTCTTT. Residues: CASSPYRGPNTEAFF.

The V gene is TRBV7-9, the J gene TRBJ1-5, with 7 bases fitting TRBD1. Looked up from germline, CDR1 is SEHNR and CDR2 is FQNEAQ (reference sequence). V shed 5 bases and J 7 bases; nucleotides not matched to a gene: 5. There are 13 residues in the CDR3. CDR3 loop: CASSRGQAQPQHF. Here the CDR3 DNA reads TGTGCCAGCAGCCGCGGACAGGCCCAGCCCCAGCATTTT.

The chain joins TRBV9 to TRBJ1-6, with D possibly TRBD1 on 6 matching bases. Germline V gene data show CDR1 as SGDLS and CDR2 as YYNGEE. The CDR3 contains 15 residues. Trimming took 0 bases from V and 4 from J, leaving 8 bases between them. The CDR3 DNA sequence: TGTGCCAGCAGCGTAGAACAGGGATATAATTCACCCCTCCACTTT. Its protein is CASSVEQGYNSPLHF.

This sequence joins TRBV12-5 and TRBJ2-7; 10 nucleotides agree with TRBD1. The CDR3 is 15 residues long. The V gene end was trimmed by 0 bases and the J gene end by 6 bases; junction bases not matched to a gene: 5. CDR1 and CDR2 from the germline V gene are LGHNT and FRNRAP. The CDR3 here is CASGLVGTGDLEQYF. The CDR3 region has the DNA TGTGCTAGTGGTTTGGTCGGGACAGGGGATCTCGAGCAGTACTTC.

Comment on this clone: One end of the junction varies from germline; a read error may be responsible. CDR3 in DNA: TGCAGCGTTGGAGGAACACAGGCCCGTTCCTCCGAGCAGTACTTC. Translating it yields CSVGGTQARSSEQYF. The J gene is TRBJ2-7, the V gene TRBV29-1, with D possibly TRBD1 on 5 matching bases. Germline CDR1 and CDR2: SQVTM and ANQGSEA. The CDR3 consists of 15 residues.

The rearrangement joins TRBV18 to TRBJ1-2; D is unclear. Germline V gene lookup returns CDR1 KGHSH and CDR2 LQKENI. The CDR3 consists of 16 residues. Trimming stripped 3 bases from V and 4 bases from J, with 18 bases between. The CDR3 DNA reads TGTGCCAGCTCACCTCTTCCGGGTCCCCGGGGCTATGGCTACACCTTC. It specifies CASSPLPGPRGYGYTF.